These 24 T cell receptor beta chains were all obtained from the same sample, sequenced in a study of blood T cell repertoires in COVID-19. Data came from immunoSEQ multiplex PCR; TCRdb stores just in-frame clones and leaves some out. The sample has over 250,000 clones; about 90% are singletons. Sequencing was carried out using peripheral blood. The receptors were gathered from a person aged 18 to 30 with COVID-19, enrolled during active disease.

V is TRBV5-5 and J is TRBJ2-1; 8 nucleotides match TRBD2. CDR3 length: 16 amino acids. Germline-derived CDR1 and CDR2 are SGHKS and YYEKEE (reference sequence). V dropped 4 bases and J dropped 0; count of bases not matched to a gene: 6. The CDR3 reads CASSPGSGSSYNEQFF. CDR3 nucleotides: TGTGCCAGCAGCCCGGGCAGCGGGAGCTCCTACAATGAGCAGTTCTTC.

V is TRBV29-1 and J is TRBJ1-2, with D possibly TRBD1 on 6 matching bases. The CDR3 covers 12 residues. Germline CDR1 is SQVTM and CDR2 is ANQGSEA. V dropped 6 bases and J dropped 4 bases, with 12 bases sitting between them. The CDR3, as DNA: TGCAGCGTCGAACAGGGAGGCTATGGCTACACCTTC. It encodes CSVEQGGYGYTF.

The CDR3 spells CASSSRDKYTGELFF. CDR3 coding DNA: TGTGCCAGCAGCTCCAGGGATAAGTACACCGGGGAGCTGTTTTTT. This chain links TRBV7-3 with TRBJ2-2, with a possible D match to TRBD1 (5 bases). The germline V gene encodes CDR1 SGHTA and CDR2 FQGTGA. The V end was cut by 4 bases, the J end by 3 bases, with 12 bases between. The CDR3 runs to 15 residues.

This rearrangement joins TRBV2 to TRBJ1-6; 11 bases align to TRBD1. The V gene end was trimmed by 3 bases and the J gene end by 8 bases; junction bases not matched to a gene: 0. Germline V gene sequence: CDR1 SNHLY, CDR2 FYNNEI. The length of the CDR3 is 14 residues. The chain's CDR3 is CASSEGQGDSPLHF. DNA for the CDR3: TGTGCCAGCAGTGAGGGACAGGGGGATTCACCCCTCCACTTT.

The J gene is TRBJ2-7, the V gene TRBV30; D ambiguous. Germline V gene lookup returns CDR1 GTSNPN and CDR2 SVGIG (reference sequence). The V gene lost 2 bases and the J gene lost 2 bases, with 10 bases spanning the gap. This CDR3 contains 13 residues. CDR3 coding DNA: TGTGCCTGGAGTCGGAGTCCCACCTACGAGCAGTACTTC. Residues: CAWSRSPTYEQYF.

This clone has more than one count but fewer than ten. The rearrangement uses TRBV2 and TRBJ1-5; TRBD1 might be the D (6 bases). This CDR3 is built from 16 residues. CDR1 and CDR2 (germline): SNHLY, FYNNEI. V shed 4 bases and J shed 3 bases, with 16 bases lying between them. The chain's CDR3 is CASSGRLAGVNQPQHF. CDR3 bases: TGTGCCAGCAGTGGGAGGCTGGCAGGGGTCAATCAGCCCCAGCATTTT.

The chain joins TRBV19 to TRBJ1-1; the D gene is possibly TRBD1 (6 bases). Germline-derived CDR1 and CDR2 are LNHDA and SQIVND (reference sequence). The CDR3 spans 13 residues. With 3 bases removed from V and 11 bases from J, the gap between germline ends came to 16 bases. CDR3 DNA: TGTGCCAGTAGTATGGTTCAGGGGTCCGTGGCTTTCTTT. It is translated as CASSMVQGSVAFF.

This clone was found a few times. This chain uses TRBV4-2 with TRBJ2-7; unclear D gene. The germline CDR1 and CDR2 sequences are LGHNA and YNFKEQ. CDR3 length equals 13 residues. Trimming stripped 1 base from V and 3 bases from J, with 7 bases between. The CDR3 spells CASSQVGDYEQYF. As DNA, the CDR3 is TGTGCCAGCAGCCAAGTCGGTGACTACGAGCAGTACTTC.

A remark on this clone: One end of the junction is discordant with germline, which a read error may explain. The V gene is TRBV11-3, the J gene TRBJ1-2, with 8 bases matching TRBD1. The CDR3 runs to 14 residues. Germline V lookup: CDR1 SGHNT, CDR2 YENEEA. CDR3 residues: CASSLDLGQGGGPF. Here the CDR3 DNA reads TGTGCCAGCAGCTTAGACCTCGGACAGGGTGGAGGCCCCTTC. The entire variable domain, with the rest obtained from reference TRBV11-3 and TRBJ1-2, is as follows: EAGVVQSPRYKIIEKKQPVAFWCNPISGHNTLYWYLQNLGQGPELLIRYENEEAVDDSQLPKDRFSAERLKGVDSTLKIQPAELGDSAVYLCASSLDLGQGGGPFGSGTRLTVV.

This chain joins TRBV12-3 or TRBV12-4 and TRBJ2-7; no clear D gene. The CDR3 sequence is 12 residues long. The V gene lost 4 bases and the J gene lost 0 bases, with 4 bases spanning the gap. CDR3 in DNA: TGTGCCAGCAGTTCCCACTCCTACGAGCAGTACTTC. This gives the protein CASSSHSYEQYF.

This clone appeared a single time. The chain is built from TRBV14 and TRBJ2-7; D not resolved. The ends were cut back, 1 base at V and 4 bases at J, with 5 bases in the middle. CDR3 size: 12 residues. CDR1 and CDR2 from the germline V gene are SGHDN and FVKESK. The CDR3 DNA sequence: TGTGCCAGCAGCCAAGGCCGGTACGAGCAGTACTTC. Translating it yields CASSQGRYEQYF.

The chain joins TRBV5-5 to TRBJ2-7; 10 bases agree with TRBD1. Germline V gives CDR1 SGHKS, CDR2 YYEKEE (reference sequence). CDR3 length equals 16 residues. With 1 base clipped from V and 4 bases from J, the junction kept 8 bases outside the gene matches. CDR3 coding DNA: TGTGCCAGCAGCTTGTATATGGGACAGGGGTCTTACGAGCAGTACTTC. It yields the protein CASSLYMGQGSYEQYF.

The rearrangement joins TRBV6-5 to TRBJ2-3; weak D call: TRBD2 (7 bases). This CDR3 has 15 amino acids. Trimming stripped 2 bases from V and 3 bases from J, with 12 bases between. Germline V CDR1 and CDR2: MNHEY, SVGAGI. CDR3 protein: CASSYGGGLTDTQYF. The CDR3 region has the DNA TGTGCCAGCAGTTACGGAGGGGGACTAACAGATACGCAGTATTTT.

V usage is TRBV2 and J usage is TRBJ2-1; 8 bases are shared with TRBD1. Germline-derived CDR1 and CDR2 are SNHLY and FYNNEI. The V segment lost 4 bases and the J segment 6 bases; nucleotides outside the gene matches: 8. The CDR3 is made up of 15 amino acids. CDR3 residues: CASSADRDGGNEQFF. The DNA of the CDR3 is TGTGCCAGCAGTGCGGACAGGGATGGTGGCAATGAGCAGTTCTTC. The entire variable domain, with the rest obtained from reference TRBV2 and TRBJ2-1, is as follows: EPEVTQTPSHQVTQMGQEVILRCVPISNHLYFYWYRQILGQKVEFLVSFYNNEISEKSEIFDDQFSVERPDGSNFTLKIRSTKLEDSAMYFCASSADRDGGNEQFFGPGTRLTVL.

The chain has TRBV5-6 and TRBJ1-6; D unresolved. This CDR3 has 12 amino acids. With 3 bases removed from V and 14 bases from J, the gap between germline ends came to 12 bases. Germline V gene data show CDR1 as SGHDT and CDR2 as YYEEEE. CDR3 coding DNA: TGTGCCAGCAGCTCCCCTTTTAGCGCCCTCCACTTT. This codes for CASSSPFSALHF.

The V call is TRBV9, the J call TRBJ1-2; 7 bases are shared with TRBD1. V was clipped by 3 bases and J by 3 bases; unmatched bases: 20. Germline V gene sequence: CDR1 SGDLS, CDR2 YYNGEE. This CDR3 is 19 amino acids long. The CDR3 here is CASSAPRDRVDLEDYGYTF. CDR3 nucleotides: TGTGCCAGCAGCGCCCCCCGCGACAGGGTGGATTTAGAGGACTATGGCTACACCTTC.

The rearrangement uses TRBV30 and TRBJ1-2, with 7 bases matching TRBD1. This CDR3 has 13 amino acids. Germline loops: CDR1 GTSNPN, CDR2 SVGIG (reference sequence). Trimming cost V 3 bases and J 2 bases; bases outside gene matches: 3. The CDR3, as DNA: TGTGCCTGGAGATCAGGGGGAAACTATGGCTACACCTTC. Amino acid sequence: CAWRSGGNYGYTF. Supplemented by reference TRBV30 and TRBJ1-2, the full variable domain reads SQTIHQWPATLVQPVGSPLSLECTVEGTSNPNLYWYRQAAGRGLQLLFYSVGIGQISSEVPQNLSASRPQDRQFILSSKKLLLSDSGFYLCAWRSGGNYGYTFGSGTRLTVV.

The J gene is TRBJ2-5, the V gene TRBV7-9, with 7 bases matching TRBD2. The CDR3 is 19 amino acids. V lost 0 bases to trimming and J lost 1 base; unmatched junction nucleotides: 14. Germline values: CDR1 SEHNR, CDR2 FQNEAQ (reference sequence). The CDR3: CASSLAIFSAGTIQETQYF. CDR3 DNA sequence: TGTGCCAGCAGCTTAGCCATCTTTTCAGCCGGGACTATCCAAGAGACCCAGTACTTC.

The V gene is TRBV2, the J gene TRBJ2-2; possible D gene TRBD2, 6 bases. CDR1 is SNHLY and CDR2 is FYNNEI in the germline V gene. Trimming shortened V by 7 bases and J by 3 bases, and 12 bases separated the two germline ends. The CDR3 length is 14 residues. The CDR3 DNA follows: TGTGCCAGCAAGGGACGGGAGTACACCGGGGAGCTGTTTTTT. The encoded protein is CASKGREYTGELFF.

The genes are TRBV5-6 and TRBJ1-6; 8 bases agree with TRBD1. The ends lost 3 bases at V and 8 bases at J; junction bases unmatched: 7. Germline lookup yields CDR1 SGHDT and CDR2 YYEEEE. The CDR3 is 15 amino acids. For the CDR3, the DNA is TGTGCCAGCAGCTCCGCTGGGACAGGTGATTCACCCCTCCACTTT. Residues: CASSSAGTGDSPLHF.

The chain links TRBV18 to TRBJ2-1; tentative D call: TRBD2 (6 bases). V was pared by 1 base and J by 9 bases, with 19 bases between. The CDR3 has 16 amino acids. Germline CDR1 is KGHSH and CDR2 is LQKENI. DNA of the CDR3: TGTGCCAGCTCACCACTCGGGAGCGTGCTTTCCTCTGAGCAGTTCTTC. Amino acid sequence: CASSPLGSVLSSEQFF.

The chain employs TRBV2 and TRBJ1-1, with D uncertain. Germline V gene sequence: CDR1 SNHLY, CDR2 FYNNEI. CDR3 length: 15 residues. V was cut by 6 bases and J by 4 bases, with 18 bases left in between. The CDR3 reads CASSPRQTAPTEAFF. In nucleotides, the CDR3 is TGTGCCAGCAGCCCGCGGCAGACTGCACCCACTGAAGCTTTCTTT.

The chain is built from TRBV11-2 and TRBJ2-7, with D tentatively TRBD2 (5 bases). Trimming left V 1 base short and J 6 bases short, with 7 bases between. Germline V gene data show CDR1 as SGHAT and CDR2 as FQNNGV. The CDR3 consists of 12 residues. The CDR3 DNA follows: TGTGCCAGCAGCTTAGCCGGGGTCGAGCAGTACTTC. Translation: CASSLAGVEQYF.

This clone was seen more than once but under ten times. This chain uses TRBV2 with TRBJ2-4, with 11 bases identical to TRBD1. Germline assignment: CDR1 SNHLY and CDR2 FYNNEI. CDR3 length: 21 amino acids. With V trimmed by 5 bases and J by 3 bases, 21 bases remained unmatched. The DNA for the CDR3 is TGTGCCAGCAGTCGAATTCCGACCTCGCCAGTCGGGACAGGGGGCAAAAACATTCAGTACTTC. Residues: CASSRIPTSPVGTGGKNIQYF.